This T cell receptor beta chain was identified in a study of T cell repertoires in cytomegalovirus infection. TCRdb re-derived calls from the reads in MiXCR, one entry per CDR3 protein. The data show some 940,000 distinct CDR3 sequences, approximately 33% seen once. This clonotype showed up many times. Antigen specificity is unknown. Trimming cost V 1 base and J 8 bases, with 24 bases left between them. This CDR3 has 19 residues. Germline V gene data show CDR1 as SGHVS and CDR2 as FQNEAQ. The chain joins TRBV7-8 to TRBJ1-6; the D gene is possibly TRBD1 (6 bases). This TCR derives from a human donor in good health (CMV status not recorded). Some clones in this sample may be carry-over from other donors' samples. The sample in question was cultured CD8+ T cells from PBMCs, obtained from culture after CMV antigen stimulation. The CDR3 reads CASSLVRPPGTPRDSPLHF. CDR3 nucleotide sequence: TGTGCCAGCAGCTTAGTCAGACCCCCGGGGACACCAAGAGATTCACCCCTCCACTTT.